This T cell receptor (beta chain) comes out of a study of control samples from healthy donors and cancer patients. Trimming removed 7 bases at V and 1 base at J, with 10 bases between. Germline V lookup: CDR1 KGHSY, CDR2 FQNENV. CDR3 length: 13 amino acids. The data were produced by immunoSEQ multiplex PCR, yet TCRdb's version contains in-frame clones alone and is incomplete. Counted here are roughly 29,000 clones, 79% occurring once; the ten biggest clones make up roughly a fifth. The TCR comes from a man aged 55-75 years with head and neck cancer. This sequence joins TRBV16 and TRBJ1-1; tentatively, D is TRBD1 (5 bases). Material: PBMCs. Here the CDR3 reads CASTRGENTEAFF. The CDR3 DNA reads TGTGCCAGCACCCGAGGGGAGAACACTGAAGCTTTCTTT.